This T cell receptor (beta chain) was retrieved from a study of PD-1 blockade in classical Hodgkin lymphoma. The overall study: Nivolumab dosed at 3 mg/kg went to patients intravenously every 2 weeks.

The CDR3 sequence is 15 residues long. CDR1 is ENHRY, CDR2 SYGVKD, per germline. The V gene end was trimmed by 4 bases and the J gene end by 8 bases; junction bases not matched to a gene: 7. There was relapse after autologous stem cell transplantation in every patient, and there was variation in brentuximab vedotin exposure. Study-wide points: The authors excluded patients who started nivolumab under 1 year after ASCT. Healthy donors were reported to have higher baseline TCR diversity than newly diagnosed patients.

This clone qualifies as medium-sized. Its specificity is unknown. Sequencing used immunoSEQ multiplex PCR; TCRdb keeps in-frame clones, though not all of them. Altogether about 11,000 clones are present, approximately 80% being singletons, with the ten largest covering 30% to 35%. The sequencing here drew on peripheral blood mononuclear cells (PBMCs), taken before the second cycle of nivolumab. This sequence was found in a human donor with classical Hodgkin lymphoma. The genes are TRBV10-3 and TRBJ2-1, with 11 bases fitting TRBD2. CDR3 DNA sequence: TGTGCCATCAGTGCACTAGCGGGAGACAACGATGAGCAGTTCTTC. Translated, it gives CAISALAGDNDEQFF.